This T cell receptor beta chain emerged from a study of identifying expanded T cells in peripheral blood. Study outcomes and limitations: Technical replicates showed about 1.1 changed clones; about two weeks 15 to 20; four weeks 19.

As for this clone: Its antigen remains unidentified.

Sequencing used immunoSEQ multiplex PCR; TCRdb keeps in-frame clones, though not all of them. The table lists under 150,000 clones, around four fifths of them singletons, with 2.5% to 4% in the top ten. Collection occurred without any documented infections or immune events in donors. This receptor was obtained from a person aged 18 to 70 in good health. Input material: blood.

CDR3 sequence: CASSRALYPEQYF. As DNA, the CDR3 is TGTGCCAGCAGCCGGGCCCTGTACCCCGAGCAGTACTTC. The chain uses TRBV5-6 and TRBJ2-7; the D is unclear. Germline loops: CDR1 SGHDT, CDR2 YYEEEE. This CDR3 contains 13 residues. V lost 4 bases to trimming and J lost 6 bases, with 14 bases between them.